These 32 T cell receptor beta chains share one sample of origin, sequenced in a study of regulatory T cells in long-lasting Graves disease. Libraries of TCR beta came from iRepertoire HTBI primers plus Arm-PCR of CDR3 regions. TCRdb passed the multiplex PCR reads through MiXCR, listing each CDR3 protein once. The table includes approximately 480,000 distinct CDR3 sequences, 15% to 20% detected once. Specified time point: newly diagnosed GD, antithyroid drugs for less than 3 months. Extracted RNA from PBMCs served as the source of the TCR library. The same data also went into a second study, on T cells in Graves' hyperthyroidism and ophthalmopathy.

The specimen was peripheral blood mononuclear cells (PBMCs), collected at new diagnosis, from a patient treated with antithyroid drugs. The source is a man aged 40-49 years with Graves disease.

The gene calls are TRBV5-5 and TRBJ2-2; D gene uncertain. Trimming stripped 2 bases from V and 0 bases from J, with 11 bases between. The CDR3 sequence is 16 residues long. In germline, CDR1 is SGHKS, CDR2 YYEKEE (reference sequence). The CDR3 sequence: CASSFNAGTNTGELFF. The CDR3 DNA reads TGTGCCAGCAGCTTTAACGCTGGAACGAACACCGGGGAGCTGTTTTTT.

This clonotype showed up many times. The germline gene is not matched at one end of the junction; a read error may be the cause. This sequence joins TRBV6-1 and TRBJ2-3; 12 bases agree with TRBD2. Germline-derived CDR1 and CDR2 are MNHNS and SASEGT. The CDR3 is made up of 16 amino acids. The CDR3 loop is CASSEASGRAADTQYF. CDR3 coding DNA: TGTGCCAGCAGCGAAGCTAGCGGGAGGGCCGCAGATACGCAGTATTTT.

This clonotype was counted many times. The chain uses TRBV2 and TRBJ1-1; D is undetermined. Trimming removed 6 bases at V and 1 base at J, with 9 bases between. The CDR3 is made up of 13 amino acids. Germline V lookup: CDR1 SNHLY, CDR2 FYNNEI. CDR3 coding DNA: TGTGCCAGCAGCGGAAGGGCGAACACTGAAGCTTTCTTT. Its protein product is CASSGRANTEAFF.

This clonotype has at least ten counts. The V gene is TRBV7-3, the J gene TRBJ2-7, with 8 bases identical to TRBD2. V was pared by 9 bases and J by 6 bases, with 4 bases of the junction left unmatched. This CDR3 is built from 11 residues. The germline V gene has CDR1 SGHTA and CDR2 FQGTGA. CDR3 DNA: TGTGCCAGGGAACGGGGGGGCGAGCAGTACTTC. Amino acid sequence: CARERGGEQYF.

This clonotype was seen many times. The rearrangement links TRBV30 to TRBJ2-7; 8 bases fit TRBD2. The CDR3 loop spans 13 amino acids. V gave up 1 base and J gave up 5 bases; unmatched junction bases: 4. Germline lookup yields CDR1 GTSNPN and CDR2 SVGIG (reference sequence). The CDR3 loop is CAWSGLAGNEQYF. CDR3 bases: TGTGCCTGGAGTGGCCTAGCGGGTAACGAGCAGTACTTC.

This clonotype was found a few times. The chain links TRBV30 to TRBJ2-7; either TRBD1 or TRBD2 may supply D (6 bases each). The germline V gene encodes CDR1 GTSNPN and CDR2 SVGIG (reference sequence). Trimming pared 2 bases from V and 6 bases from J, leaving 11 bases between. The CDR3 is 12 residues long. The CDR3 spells CAWSSGGGEQYF. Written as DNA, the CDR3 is TGTGCCTGGAGTTCCGGGGGCGGCGAGCAGTACTTC.

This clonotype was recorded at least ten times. The CDR3 loop reads CASSEAIRSTDTQYF. CDR3 DNA: TGTGCCAGCAGTGAAGCTATCAGATCCACAGATACGCAGTATTTT. The V and J genes are TRBV6-1 and TRBJ2-3; D is ambiguous. Trimming left V 0 bases short and J 2 bases short, with 9 bases between. From germline, CDR1 is MNHNS and CDR2 SASEGT. There are 15 residues in the CDR3.

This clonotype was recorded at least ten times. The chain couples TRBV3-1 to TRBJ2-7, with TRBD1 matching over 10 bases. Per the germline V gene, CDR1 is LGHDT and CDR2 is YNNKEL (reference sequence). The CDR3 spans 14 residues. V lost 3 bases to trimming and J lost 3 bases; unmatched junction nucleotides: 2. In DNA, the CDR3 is TGTGCCAGCAGCCAGACAGGGGGCGGCTACGAGCAGTACTTC. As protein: CASSQTGGGYEQYF.

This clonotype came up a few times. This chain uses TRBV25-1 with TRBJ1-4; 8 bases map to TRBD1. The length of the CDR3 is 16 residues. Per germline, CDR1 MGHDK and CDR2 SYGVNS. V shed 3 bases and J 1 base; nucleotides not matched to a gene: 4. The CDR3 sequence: CASSDSRGQTNEKLFF. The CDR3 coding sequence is TGTGCCAGCAGTGATTCCAGGGGGCAAACTAATGAAAAACTGTTTTTT.

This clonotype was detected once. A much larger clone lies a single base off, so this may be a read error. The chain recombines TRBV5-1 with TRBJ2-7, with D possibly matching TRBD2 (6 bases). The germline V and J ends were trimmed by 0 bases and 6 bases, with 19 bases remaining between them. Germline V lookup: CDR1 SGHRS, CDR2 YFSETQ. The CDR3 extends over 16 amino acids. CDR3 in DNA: TGCGCCAGCAGCTTGGTCGGAGGGACCGCCCCCAGCGAGCAGTACTTC. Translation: CASSLVGGTAPSEQYF.

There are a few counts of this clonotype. CDR3 protein: CASSIRAGTGELFF. In nucleotides, the CDR3 is TGTGCCAGTAGTATCAGAGCGGGAACCGGGGAGCTGTTTTTT. V is TRBV19 and J is TRBJ2-2, with TRBD2 matching 7 bases. The CDR3 contains 14 residues. Germline V gene sequence: CDR1 LNHDA, CDR2 SQIVND (reference sequence). V lost 3 bases to trimming and J lost 5 bases; unmatched junction nucleotides: 3.

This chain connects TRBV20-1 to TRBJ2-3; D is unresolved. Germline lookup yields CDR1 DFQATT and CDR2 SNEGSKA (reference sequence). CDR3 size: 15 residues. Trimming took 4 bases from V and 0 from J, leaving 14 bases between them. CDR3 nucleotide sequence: TGCAGTGCTACCTGGACGGAAACTAGCACAGATACGCAGTATTTT. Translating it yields CSATWTETSTDTQYF.

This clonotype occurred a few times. As DNA, the CDR3 is TGCAGCGTTGGGAAGGGAGAGACCCAGTACTTC. Translation gives CSVGKGETQYF. The chain is built from TRBV29-1 and TRBJ2-5; D remains ambiguous. From germline, CDR1 is SQVTM and CDR2 ANQGSEA. Deletions cut 4 bases from V and 4 bases from J, with 7 bases between. There are 11 residues in the CDR3.

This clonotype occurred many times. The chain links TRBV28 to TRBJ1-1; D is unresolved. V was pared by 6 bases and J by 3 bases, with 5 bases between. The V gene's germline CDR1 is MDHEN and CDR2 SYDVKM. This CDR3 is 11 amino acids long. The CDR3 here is CASSFDTEAFF. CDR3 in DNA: TGTGCCAGCAGCTTTGACACTGAAGCTTTCTTT.

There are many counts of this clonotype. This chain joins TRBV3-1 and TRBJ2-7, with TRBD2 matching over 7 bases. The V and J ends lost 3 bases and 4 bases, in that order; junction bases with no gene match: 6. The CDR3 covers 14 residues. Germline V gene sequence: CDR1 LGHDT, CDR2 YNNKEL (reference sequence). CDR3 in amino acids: CASSQGGSGYEQYF. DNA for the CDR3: TGTGCCAGCAGCCAGGGCGGGAGCGGATACGAGCAGTACTTC.

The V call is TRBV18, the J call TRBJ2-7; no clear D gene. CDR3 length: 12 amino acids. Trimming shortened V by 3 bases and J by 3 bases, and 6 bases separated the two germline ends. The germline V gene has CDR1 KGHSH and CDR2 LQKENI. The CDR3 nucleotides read TGTGCCAGCTCACCCGTAGACTACGAGCAGTACTTC. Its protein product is CASSPVDYEQYF.

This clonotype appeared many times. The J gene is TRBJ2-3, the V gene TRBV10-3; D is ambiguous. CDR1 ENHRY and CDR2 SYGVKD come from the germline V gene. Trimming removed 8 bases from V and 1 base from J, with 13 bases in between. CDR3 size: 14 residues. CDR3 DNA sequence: TGTGCCATCTCCGGGCCCAGCGGCACAGATACGCAGTATTTT. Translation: CAISGPSGTDTQYF.

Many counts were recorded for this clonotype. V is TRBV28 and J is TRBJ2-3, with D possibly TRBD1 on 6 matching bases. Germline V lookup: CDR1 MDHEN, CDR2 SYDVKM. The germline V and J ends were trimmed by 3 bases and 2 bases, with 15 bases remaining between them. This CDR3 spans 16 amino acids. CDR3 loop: CASSFGLTGHTDTQYF. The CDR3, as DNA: TGTGCCAGCAGTTTCGGCCTGACAGGACACACAGATACGCAGTATTTT.

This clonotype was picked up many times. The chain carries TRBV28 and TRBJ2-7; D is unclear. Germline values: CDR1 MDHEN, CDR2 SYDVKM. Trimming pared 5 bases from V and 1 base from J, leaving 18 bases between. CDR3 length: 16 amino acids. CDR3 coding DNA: TGTGCCAGCAGTATCCCGACATGGACCCCTTCCTACGAGCAGTACTTC. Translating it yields CASSIPTWTPSYEQYF.

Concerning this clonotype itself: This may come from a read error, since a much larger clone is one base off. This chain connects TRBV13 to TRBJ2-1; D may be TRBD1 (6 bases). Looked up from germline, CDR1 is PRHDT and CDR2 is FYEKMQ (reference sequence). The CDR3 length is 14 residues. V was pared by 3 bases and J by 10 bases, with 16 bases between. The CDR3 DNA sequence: TGTGCCAGCAGCTTTGGGGGCCGGGTCTACGAGCAGTTCTTC. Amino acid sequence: CASSFGGRVYEQFF.

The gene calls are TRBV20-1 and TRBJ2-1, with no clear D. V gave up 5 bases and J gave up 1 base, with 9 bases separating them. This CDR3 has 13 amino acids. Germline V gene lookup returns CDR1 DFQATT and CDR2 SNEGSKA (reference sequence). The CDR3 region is CSAPDPSYNEQFF. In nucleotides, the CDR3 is TGCAGTGCTCCGGACCCTTCCTACAATGAGCAGTTCTTC.

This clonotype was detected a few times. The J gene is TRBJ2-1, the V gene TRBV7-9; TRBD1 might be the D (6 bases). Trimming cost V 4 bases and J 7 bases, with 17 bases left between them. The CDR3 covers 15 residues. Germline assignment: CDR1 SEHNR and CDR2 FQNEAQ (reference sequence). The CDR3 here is CASSSLGGALNEQFF. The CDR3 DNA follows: TGTGCCAGCAGCTCCCTAGGGGGAGCTTTGAATGAGCAGTTCTTC.

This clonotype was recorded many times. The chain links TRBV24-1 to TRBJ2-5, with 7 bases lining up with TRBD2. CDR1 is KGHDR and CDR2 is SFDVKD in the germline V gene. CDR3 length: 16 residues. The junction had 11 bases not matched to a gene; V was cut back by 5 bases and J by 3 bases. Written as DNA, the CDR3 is TGTGCCACCAGTGGGCGAACGGCTAGCGGAGAAGAGACCCAGTACTTC. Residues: CATSGRTASGEETQYF.

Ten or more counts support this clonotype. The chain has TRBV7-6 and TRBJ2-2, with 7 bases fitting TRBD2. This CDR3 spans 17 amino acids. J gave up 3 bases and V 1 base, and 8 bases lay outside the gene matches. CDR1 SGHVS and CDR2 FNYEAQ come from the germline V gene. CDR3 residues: CASSLVGLAADTGELFF. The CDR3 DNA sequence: TGTGCCAGCAGCTTAGTCGGCCTAGCGGCGGACACCGGGGAGCTGTTTTTT.

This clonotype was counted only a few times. CDR3 residues: CASTLLRSSPDTQYF. CDR3 nucleotides: TGTGCCAGCACCCTTCTTAGATCATCCCCAGATACGCAGTATTTT. V is TRBV2 and J is TRBJ2-3, with D hard to call. The CDR3 has 15 amino acids. Looked up from germline, CDR1 is SNHLY and CDR2 is FYNNEI. V was cut by 7 bases and J by 4 bases, with 18 bases left in between.

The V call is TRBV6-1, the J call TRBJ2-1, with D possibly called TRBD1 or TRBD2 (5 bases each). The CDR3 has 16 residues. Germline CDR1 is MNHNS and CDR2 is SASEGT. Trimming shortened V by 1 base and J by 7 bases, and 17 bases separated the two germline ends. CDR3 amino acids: CASSEGTGPWLNEQFF. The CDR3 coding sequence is TGTGCCAGCAGTGAAGGGACGGGACCTTGGCTTAATGAGCAGTTCTTC.

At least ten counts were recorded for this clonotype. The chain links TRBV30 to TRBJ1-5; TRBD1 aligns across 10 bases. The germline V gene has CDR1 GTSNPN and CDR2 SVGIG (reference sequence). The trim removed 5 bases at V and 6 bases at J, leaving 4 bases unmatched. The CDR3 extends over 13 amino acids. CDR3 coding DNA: TGTGCCTGGCGACAGGGGGCGAGTCAGCCCCAGCATTTT. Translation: CAWRQGASQPQHF.

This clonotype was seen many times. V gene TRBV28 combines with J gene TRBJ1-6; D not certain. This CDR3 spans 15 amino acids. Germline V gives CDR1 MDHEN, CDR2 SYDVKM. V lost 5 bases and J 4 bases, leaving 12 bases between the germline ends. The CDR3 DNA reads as TGTGCCAGCAGTCGCGGACGGGGATATAATTCACCCCTCCACTTT. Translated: CASSRGRGYNSPLHF.

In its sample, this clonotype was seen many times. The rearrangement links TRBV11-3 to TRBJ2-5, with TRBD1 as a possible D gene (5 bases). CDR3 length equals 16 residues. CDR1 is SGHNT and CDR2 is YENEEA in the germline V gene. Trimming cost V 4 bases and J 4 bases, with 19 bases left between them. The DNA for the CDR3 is TGTGCCAGCAGCTCAAGACAAGGGGCTGGATTAGAGACCCAGTACTTC. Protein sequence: CASSSRQGAGLETQYF.

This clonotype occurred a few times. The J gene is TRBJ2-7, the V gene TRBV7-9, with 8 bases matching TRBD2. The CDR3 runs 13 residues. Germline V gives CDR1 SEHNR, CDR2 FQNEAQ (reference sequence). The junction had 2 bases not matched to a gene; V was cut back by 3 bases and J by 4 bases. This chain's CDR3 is CASSFSGEYEQYF. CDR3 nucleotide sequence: TGTGCCAGCAGCTTTAGCGGGGAATACGAGCAGTACTTC. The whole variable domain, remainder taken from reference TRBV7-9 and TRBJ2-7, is DTGVSQNPRHKITKRGQNVTFRCDPISEHNRLYWYRQTLGQGPEFLTYFQNEAQLEKSRLLSDRFSAERPKGSFSTLEIQRTEQGDSAMYLCASSFSGEYEQYFGPGTRLTVT.

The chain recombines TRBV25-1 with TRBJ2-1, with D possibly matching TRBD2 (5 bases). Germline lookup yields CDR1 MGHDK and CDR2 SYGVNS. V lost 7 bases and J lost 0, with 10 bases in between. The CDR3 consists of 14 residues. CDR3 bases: TGTGCCAGCAACTCCCGGGACTCCTACAATGAGCAGTTCTTC. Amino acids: CASNSRDSYNEQFF.

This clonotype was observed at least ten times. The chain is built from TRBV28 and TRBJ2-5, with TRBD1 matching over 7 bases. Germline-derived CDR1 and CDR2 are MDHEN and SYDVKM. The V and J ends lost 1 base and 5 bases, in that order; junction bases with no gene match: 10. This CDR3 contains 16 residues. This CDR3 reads CASSLFRGGRVETQYF. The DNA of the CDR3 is TGTGCCAGCAGTTTATTCCGAGGGGGCCGTGTGGAGACCCAGTACTTC.